The 31 T cell receptor beta chains below come from one sample, sequenced in a study of identical twins. TCRdb called the 5' RACE reads again in MiXCR, with one record for every CDR3 protein. In the table there are 200,000 to 250,000 distinct CDR3 sequences, roughly 7.5% of which are singletons. The same sample was also studied in work on yellow fever vaccine responses in identical twins.

Sequencing was carried out using CD8+ T cells sorted from blood. Receptor source: a woman between 18 and 30 years old in good health.

This clonotype was counted only a few times. V gene TRBV12-3 or TRBV12-4 combines with J gene TRBJ2-6; TRBD2 might be the D (6 bases). The CDR3 extends over 15 amino acids. Deletions cut 5 bases from V and 2 bases from J, with 10 bases between. The chain's CDR3 is CASSGTGAGANVLTF. The DNA for the CDR3 is TGTGCCAGCAGTGGGACGGGAGCTGGGGCCAACGTCCTGACTTTC.

This clonotype has a count of ten or more. The rearrangement uses TRBV29-1 and TRBJ2-1; 7 bases line up with TRBD2. V lost 7 bases to trimming and J lost 1 base; unmatched junction nucleotides: 7. The CDR3 is 14 residues long. Germline assignment: CDR1 SQVTM and CDR2 ANQGSEA. Here the CDR3 reads CSGGGSLSYNEQFF. CDR3 in DNA: TGCAGCGGGGGGGGGTCTCTTTCCTACAATGAGCAGTTCTTC.

This clonotype came up a few times. The chain combines TRBV5-6 with TRBJ2-5; 11 bases map to TRBD1. Trimming at V came to 2 bases and at J to 1 base, leaving 7 bases not matched to a gene. Germline V CDR1 and CDR2: SGHDT, YYEEEE. The CDR3 covers 17 residues. CDR3 DNA sequence: TGTGCCAGCAGCTTCGCCGGACAGGGGGCGCCCCAAGAGACCCAGTACTTC. The encoded protein is CASSFAGQGAPQETQYF.

The table lists this clonotype with a few counts. The V gene is TRBV4-1, the J gene TRBJ2-3; TRBD2 matches at 9 bases. CDR1 and CDR2 (germline): MGHRA, YSYEKL. The CDR3 loop spans 17 amino acids. The V segment lost 0 bases and the J segment 5 bases; nucleotides outside the gene matches: 9. CDR3 coding DNA: TGCGCCAGCAGCCAAGATCCCCAGCGGGGGGCGTTAGATACGCAGTATTTT. Encoded protein: CASSQDPQRGALDTQYF.

This clonotype occurred a few times. The chain carries TRBV6-5 and TRBJ2-1; tentatively, D is TRBD1 (6 bases). CDR1 and CDR2 (germline): MNHEY, SVGAGI. The CDR3 is 17 residues long. V was shortened by 0 bases and J by 3 bases, with 15 bases between the two germline ends. The CDR3, as DNA: TGTGCCAGCAGTTACTCGAGTACAGGGAACCTCTACAATGAGCAGTTCTTC. This translates into CASSYSSTGNLYNEQFF.

In its sample, this clonotype was seen a few times. V and J are TRBV6-1 and TRBJ2-7; D not certain. Germline-derived CDR1 and CDR2 are MNHNS and SASEGT. Trimming took 1 base from V and 6 from J, leaving 10 bases between them. This CDR3 region has 13 residues. The CDR3 region has the DNA TGTGCCAGCAGTGAAGATAGCCTCTTCGAGCAGTACGTC. Amino acid sequence: CASSEDSLFEQYV.

The sample holds many counts of this clonotype. The chain has TRBV6-5 and TRBJ2-2; 10 bases agree with TRBD1. J gave up 6 bases and V 7 bases, and 8 bases lay outside the gene matches. This CDR3 has 15 amino acids. CDR1 and CDR2 (germline): MNHEY, SVGAGI. CDR3 in amino acids: CASTTGTGESGELFF. The CDR3 DNA follows: TGTGCCAGCACTACGGGGACAGGGGAGTCCGGGGAGCTGTTTTTT.

This clonotype came up many times. V gene TRBV27 combines with J gene TRBJ2-1; TRBD2 matches at 9 bases. With 5 bases clipped from V and 7 bases from J, the junction kept 15 bases outside the gene matches. This CDR3 has 17 residues. Germline V lookup: CDR1 MNHEY, CDR2 SMNVEV (reference sequence). CDR3 residues: CASSPPLPSGKVNEQFF. The CDR3 DNA follows: TGTGCCAGCAGTCCTCCCCTCCCTAGCGGGAAGGTTAATGAGCAGTTCTTC.

This clonotype was detected ten times or more. The CDR3: CASSQVEGLAWRDGTDTQYF. CDR3 nucleotide sequence: TGTGCCAGCAGCCAAGTTGAAGGACTAGCGTGGAGGGATGGCACAGATACGCAGTATTTT. The chain joins TRBV4-2 to TRBJ2-3; 9 bases line up with TRBD2. There are 20 residues in the CDR3. CDR1 and CDR2 from the germline V gene are LGHNA and YNFKEQ. Trimming took 1 base from V and 1 from J; bases not matched to a gene: 15.

This clonotype appeared many times. V is TRBV3-1 and J is TRBJ1-2; possible D gene TRBD1, 6 bases. Germline CDR1 reads LGHDT; CDR2 reads YNNKEL (reference sequence). Trimming stripped 0 bases from V and 2 bases from J, with 13 bases between. The CDR3 consists of 16 residues. CDR3 nucleotide sequence: TGTGCCAGCAGCCAAGAATCCGACAGGACAAACTATGGCTACACCTTC. Residues: CASSQESDRTNYGYTF.

The chain is built from TRBV27 and TRBJ2-5; 12 nucleotides align to TRBD2. Trimming removed 8 bases from V and 1 base from J; junction bases left unmatched: 2. The CDR3 extends over 14 amino acids. Germline V CDR1 and CDR2: MNHEY, SMNVEV (reference sequence). CDR3 loop: CASRTSGVQETQYF. In DNA form, the CDR3 reads TGTGCCAGCCGGACTAGCGGGGTCCAAGAGACCCAGTACTTC.

The genes are TRBV21-1 and TRBJ2-7. TRBV21-1 is classified as a pseudogene. CDR3 length: 15 residues. CDR3: CASSKCGRLGYEQYF. For the CDR3, the DNA is TGTGCCAGCAGCAAATGCGGCCGGTTAGGGTACGAGCAGTACTTC.

This CDR3 is CASGEREQETQYF. The DNA for the CDR3 is TGTGCCAGCGGCGAGCGGGAGCAAGAGACCCAGTACTTC. J is TRBJ2-5 and V is TRBV7-9; 8 nucleotides agree with TRBD2. CDR1 and CDR2 from the germline V gene are SEHNR and FQNEAQ (reference sequence). With 8 bases clipped from V and 2 bases from J, the junction kept 4 bases outside the gene matches. The CDR3 has 13 amino acids.

In this sample, this clonotype turned up a few times. This chain uses TRBV29-1 with TRBJ2-7, with a possible D match to TRBD2 (6 bases). Germline loops: CDR1 SQVTM, CDR2 ANQGSEA. The length of the CDR3 is 13 residues. V was trimmed by 6 bases and J by 3 bases, leaving 15 bases between them. The CDR3 sequence is CSVVGGQDYEQYF. The DNA of the CDR3 is TGCAGCGTCGTCGGGGGTCAGGACTACGAGCAGTACTTC.

This chain uses TRBV27 with TRBJ1-2; D call uncertain. Germline CDR1 MNHEY, CDR2 SMNVEV (reference sequence). This CDR3 contains 14 residues. Between the trimmed V and J ends, which lost 3 bases and 0 bases, there was a span of 8 bases. DNA of the CDR3: TGTGCCAGCAGTTTTGGCGGTGCTAACTATGGCTACACCTTC. Amino acid sequence: CASSFGGANYGYTF.

In this sample, this clonotype turned up many times. The V call is TRBV9, the J call TRBJ2-5; 12 nucleotides align to TRBD2. CDR1 is SGDLS and CDR2 is YYNGEE in the germline V gene. This CDR3 has 16 amino acids. Trimming cost V 3 bases and J 5 bases; bases outside gene matches: 8. Written as DNA, the CDR3 is TGTGCCAGCAGCGCCCGACTAGCGGGAGCCCCGGAGACCCAGTACTTC. This gives the protein CASSARLAGAPETQYF.

Details on this clonotype: A much larger clone sits a single nucleotide away, making a read error possible. The rearrangement joins TRBV12-3 or TRBV12-4 to TRBJ2-7, with D tentatively TRBD2 (7 bases). The CDR3 covers 14 residues. The V end was cut by 6 bases, the J end by 4 bases, with 16 bases between. CDR3 protein: CASRLGGGTYEQYF. Written as DNA, the CDR3 is TGTGCCAGCAGATTGGGCGGGGGCACTTACGAGCAGTACTTC.

CDR3 protein: CASSLTVAGAYEQYF. CDR3 coding DNA: TGTGCCAGCAGCTTAACGGTTGCGGGAGCTTACGAGCAGTACTTC. The rearrangement uses TRBV7-3 and TRBJ2-7; TRBD2 matches at 7 bases. The CDR3 runs 15 residues. The germline V gene has CDR1 SGHTA and CDR2 FQGTGA. Unmatched junction bases numbered 6, after V lost 0 bases and J lost 4 bases.

The rearrangement joins TRBV20-1 to TRBJ2-2; 10 positions agree with TRBD2. With 3 bases clipped from V and 5 bases from J, the junction kept 6 bases outside the gene matches. CDR3 length: 15 amino acids. Germline assignment: CDR1 DFQATT and CDR2 SNEGSKA (reference sequence). The CDR3 bases are TGCAGTGCTAGGGGGTTGACTAGCGGGACCGGGGAGCTGTTTTTT. Protein: CSARGLTSGTGELFF.

This clonotype was picked up many times. The CDR3 sequence: CASSPGTGNQPQHF. The DNA for the CDR3 is TGTGCCAGCAGCCCTGGGACAGGTAATCAGCCCCAGCATTTT. The gene calls are TRBV7-8 and TRBJ1-5, with 8 nucleotides matching TRBD1. J was trimmed by 4 bases and V by 5 bases; bases with no gene match: 4. Germline lookup yields CDR1 SGHVS and CDR2 FQNEAQ. The length of the CDR3 is 14 residues.

The table lists this clonotype with many counts. This sequence joins TRBV6-5 and TRBJ2-7; 12 bases are a match to TRBD2. The CDR3 length is 18 residues. Germline lookup yields CDR1 MNHEY and CDR2 SVGAGI. V lost 6 bases to trimming and J lost 2 bases; unmatched junction nucleotides: 14. CDR3 bases: TGTGCCAGCAGCCTCACTCGACTAGCGGGAGAGGGACCCTACGAGCAGTACTTC. Amino acids: CASSLTRLAGEGPYEQYF.

This clonotype was seen at least ten times. The chain has TRBV4-1 and TRBJ2-3, with 8 bases identical to TRBD2. This CDR3 is built from 17 residues. V was clipped by 4 bases and J by 4 bases; unmatched bases: 13. Looked up from germline, CDR1 is MGHRA and CDR2 is YSYEKL. The chain's CDR3 is CASSPDWGGRISDTQYF. CDR3 in DNA: TGCGCCAGCAGCCCGGACTGGGGCGGGAGGATCTCAGATACGCAGTATTTT.

The chain combines TRBV14 with TRBJ2-1; no clear D. The length of the CDR3 is 16 residues. The germline V gene has CDR1 SGHDN and CDR2 FVKESK. The V end lost 1 base, the J end lost 7 bases, and 17 bases lay between the germline ends. This CDR3 reads CASSQGILDRLNEQFF. As DNA, the CDR3 is TGTGCCAGCAGCCAAGGTATTCTAGATCGACTGAATGAGCAGTTCTTC.

This clonotype was seen a few times. V is TRBV7-6 and J is TRBJ2-3, with D uncertain. There are 17 residues in the CDR3. Germline CDR1 SGHVS, CDR2 FNYEAQ. The germline V and J ends were trimmed by 5 bases and 0 bases, with 18 bases remaining between them. CDR3 nucleotide sequence: TGTGCCAGCAGCCCGTGGACCCGGAATAGTAGCACAGATACGCAGTATTTT. This translates into CASSPWTRNSSTDTQYF.

This clonotype was counted many times. The chain joins TRBV28 to TRBJ2-3; 11 nucleotides match TRBD1. The V gene's germline CDR1 is MDHEN and CDR2 SYDVKM. V was clipped by 5 bases and J by 2 bases; unmatched bases: 6. The CDR3 length is 16 residues. In nucleotides, the CDR3 is TGTGCCAGCAGTCCTGGGACAGGGGGAGCCACAGATACGCAGTATTTT. Its protein product is CASSPGTGGATDTQYF.

This clonotype was observed a handful of times. This rearrangement joins TRBV20-1 to TRBJ2-7; 9 bases fit TRBD2. Germline CDR1 is DFQATT and CDR2 is SNEGSKA (reference sequence). The trim removed 0 bases at V and 2 bases at J, leaving 8 bases unmatched. There are 16 residues in the CDR3. The CDR3 DNA reads as TGCAGTGCTAGAGATCTGGGTAGCGGGGGCACCTACGAGCAGTACGTC. Translated: CSARDLGSGGTYEQYV.

There are many counts of this clonotype. The chain has TRBV12-3 or TRBV12-4 and TRBJ1-1; D gene unclear. Trimming pared 0 bases from V and 1 base from J, leaving 6 bases between. This CDR3 contains 14 residues. CDR3 nucleotide sequence: TGTGCCAGCAGTTTAGCGGGCCAGAACACTGAAGCTTTCTTT. The encoded protein is CASSLAGQNTEAFF.

This clonotype was seen more than once but under ten times. The chain employs TRBV4-1 and TRBJ2-5; 7 bases agree with TRBD1. CDR1 MGHRA and CDR2 YSYEKL come from the germline V gene. V lost 0 bases to trimming and J lost 4 bases; unmatched junction nucleotides: 8. The CDR3 runs to 16 residues. CDR3 in amino acids: CASSQDWQGDLETQYF. CDR3 nucleotides: TGCGCCAGCAGCCAAGACTGGCAGGGGGATTTAGAGACCCAGTACTTC.

This clonotype has only a few counts. The chain couples TRBV20-1 to TRBJ2-2; D is possibly TRBD2 (6 bases). Trimming cost V 5 bases and J 2 bases, with 15 bases left between them. CDR3 length: 15 residues. Germline V gives CDR1 DFQATT, CDR2 SNEGSKA (reference sequence). The DNA for the CDR3 is TGCAGTGCTCCCGAGGGGCGGGGTAACACCGGGGAGCTGTTTTTT. Its protein is CSAPEGRGNTGELFF.

This clonotype was counted many times. The DNA for the CDR3 is TGTGCCAGCAGCCAAGATCCCTTCTACGAGCAGTACGTC. Translating gives CASSQDPFYEQYV. V and J are TRBV3-1 and TRBJ2-7, with unresolved D. The germline V and J ends were trimmed by 0 bases and 3 bases, with 6 bases remaining between them. Germline CDR1 and CDR2: LGHDT and YNNKEL (reference sequence). The CDR3 has 13 amino acids.

J is TRBJ2-2 and V is TRBV3-1; D is possibly TRBD1 or TRBD2 (5 bases each). CDR3 length: 17 amino acids. From germline, CDR1 is LGHDT and CDR2 YNNKEL (reference sequence). The germline V and J ends were trimmed by 0 bases and 4 bases, with 15 bases remaining between them. The CDR3 region is CASSQDNRDGFTGELFF. As DNA, the CDR3 is TGTGCCAGCAGCCAAGATAATCGGGACGGTTTCACCGGGGAGCTGTTTTTT. Together with reference TRBV3-1 and TRBJ2-2, the CDR3 gives the full variable domain: DTAVSQTPKYLVTQMGNDKSIKCEQNLGHDTMYWYKQDSKKFLKIMFSYNNKELIINETVPNRFSPKSPDKAHLNLHINSLELGDSAVYFCASSQDNRDGFTGELFFGEGSRLTVL.